This entry describes one TCR beta chain. The antigen remains unidentified. This record comes from a study of radiation and T cells in renal cell carcinoma. Study-level information: Nephrectomy followed 15 Gy stereotactic body radiation by 4 weeks. Study results and caveats: Baseline intratumoral clonotype presence is unknown without pretreatment biopsies.

Described time point: blood 2 weeks post-SBRT. The sample's treatment: 15 Gy SBRT to primary tumor, nephrectomy 4 weeks later. Sequenced by immunoSEQ multiplex PCR; TCRdb stores in-frame clones only, minus some. Of about 130,000 clones listed, around 82% are singletons. The sequence came from a man between 50 and 59 years old with renal cell carcinoma. The source material was blood, sampled from a patient whose treatment included radiotherapy and nephrectomy.

CDR3 sequence (DNA): TGTGCCAGCAGCCCACTAGTCTCTAGGGACACCGGGGAGCTGTTTTTT. Amino acids: CASSPLVSRDTGELFF. V and J are TRBV4-2 and TRBJ2-2; a weak D match, TRBD2 (5 bases). The CDR3 sequence is 16 residues long. Trimming shortened V by 4 bases and J by 3 bases, and 15 bases separated the two germline ends. Germline values: CDR1 LGHNA, CDR2 YNFKEQ.